These 12 T cell receptor beta chains were all obtained from the same sample, sequenced in a study of Graves' ophthalmopathy and Graves' hyperthyroidism. The authors amplified TCR beta CDR3 regions from RNA transcripts. The first-round RT-PCR employed HTBI primers together with the Qiagen OneStep RT-PCR kit. A multiplex PCR was then performed as the second round. MiXCR, run by TCRdb on the multiplex PCR reads, gives a single entry per CDR3 protein. The sample carries some 390,000 distinct CDR3 sequences, 15% to 20% recorded once. Sequenced sample: peripheral blood. Receptor source: a woman between 18 and 29 years old with Graves' ophthalmopathy.

V is TRBV12-3 or TRBV12-4 and J is TRBJ1-1; TRBD1 is a possible D gene (5 bases). The V end was cut by 6 bases, the J end by 2 bases, with 13 bases between. There are 14 residues in the CDR3. CDR3 DNA sequence: TGTGCCAGCAGATGGGGGACCAGTAACACTGAAGCTTTCTTT. This gives the protein CASRWGTSNTEAFF.

This clonotype was seen repeatedly, ten times or more. The rearrangement joins TRBV6-5 to TRBJ2-7; D is perhaps TRBD1 or TRBD2 (5 bases each). V was pared by 0 bases and J by 5 bases, with 17 bases between. The germline V gene has CDR1 MNHEY and CDR2 SVGAGI. The CDR3 has 16 residues. CDR3 in DNA: TGTGCCAGCAGTTACTCGACCTTGGGGGTCTGGGACGAGCAGTACTTC. Translating gives CASSYSTLGVWDEQYF.

Many counts were recorded for this clonotype. Here the CDR3 DNA reads TGTGCCAGCAGCCCCCGTCGTCTAGAGACCCAGTACTTC. Its protein product is CASSPRRLETQYF. The chain employs TRBV7-2 and TRBJ2-5; no reliable D call. This CDR3 region has 13 residues. Germline V gene data show CDR1 as SGHTA and CDR2 as FQGNSA. Trimming removed 5 bases at V and 4 bases at J, with 11 bases between.

This clonotype was seen repeatedly, ten times or more. This chain connects TRBV7-2 to TRBJ2-7; D remains unclear. The germline V gene has CDR1 SGHTA and CDR2 FQGNSA. The CDR3 consists of 15 residues. V shed 2 bases and J shed 1 base, with 12 bases lying between them. Written as DNA, the CDR3 is TGTGCCAGCAGCTTAAGTATGGGTTCTTCCTACGAGCAGTACTTC. This codes for CASSLSMGSSYEQYF.

This clonotype was counted ten times or more. The chain joins TRBV4-3 to TRBJ1-6; no firm D call. This CDR3 comprises 12 residues. Trimming took off 0 bases at V and 12 bases at J, with 6 bases between the two ends. Per germline, CDR1 LGHNA and CDR2 YSLEER. CDR3: CASSQDRGPLHF. CDR3 bases: TGCGCCAGCAGCCAAGATCGAGGACCCCTCCACTTT.

The chain combines TRBV28 with TRBJ1-2; possibly TRBD1 for D (5 bases). The V and J ends lost 0 bases and 7 bases respectively, with 15 bases between them. The CDR3 length is 15 residues. In germline, CDR1 is MDHEN, CDR2 SYDVKM. Here the CDR3 reads CASSLWGHTGGGYTF. Here the CDR3 DNA reads TGTGCCAGCAGTTTATGGGGGCACACGGGGGGTGGCTACACCTTC.

This clonotype has at least ten counts. The chain employs TRBV9 and TRBJ1-2; the D is unclear. CDR3 length: 15 residues. V gave up 0 bases and J gave up 6 bases, with 15 bases separating them. The germline V gene encodes CDR1 SGDLS and CDR2 YYNGEE. CDR3: CASSVAYRQSDGYTF. For the CDR3, the DNA is TGTGCCAGCAGCGTAGCGTACCGACAATCGGATGGCTACACCTTC. The whole variable domain, filled in from reference TRBV9 and TRBJ1-2, reads DSGVTQTPKHLITATGQRVTLRCSPRSGDLSVYWYQQSLDQGLQFLIQYYNGEERAKGNILERFSAQQFPDLHSELNLSSLELGDSALYFCASSVAYRQSDGYTFGSGTRLTVV.

At least ten counts were recorded for this clonotype. V is TRBV6-5 and J is TRBJ2-7; D not certain. V was shortened by 2 bases and J by 6 bases, with 5 bases between the two germline ends. Germline lookup yields CDR1 MNHEY and CDR2 SVGAGI. This CDR3 comprises 11 residues. CDR3 sequence: CASSYRVEQYF. The CDR3 bases are TGTGCCAGCAGTTACAGAGTCGAGCAGTACTTC.

This chain links TRBV12-3 or TRBV12-4 with TRBJ2-7; 8 bases match TRBD2. Unmatched junction bases numbered 9, after V lost 2 bases and J lost 9 bases. The CDR3 consists of 14 residues. The CDR3 region is CASSLSGSKQAQYF. CDR3 in DNA: TGTGCCAGCAGTTTAAGCGGGAGCAAGCAGGCGCAGTACTTC.

V usage is TRBV9 and J usage is TRBJ2-3; 7 bases are shared with TRBD1. The CDR3 totals 14 residues. The germline V gene has CDR1 SGDLS and CDR2 YYNGEE. Trimming took 3 bases from V and 5 from J; bases not matched to a gene: 6. The CDR3 DNA sequence: TGTGCCAGCAGCGACGGACAGGTGGGAGATACGCAGTATTTT. Residues: CASSDGQVGDTQYF.

This sequence joins TRBV7-2 and TRBJ2-2; TRBD1 aligns across 7 bases. Trimming removed 4 bases from V and 4 bases from J; junction bases left unmatched: 6. The CDR3 extends over 15 amino acids. Germline CDR1 and CDR2: SGHTA and FQGNSA. CDR3 protein: CASSSLTGTTGELFF. The CDR3 DNA reads TGTGCCAGCAGCTCCCTGACAGGGACCACCGGGGAGCTGTTTTTT.

This clonotype occurred many times. The chain links TRBV5-1 to TRBJ1-5, with 8 bases fitting TRBD1. This CDR3 is 18 amino acids long. Germline CDR1 and CDR2: SGHRS and YFSETQ. The V segment lost 4 bases and the J segment 0 bases; nucleotides outside the gene matches: 12. The CDR3 is CASSPTYRGGFSNQPQHF. The CDR3 coding sequence is TGCGCCAGCAGCCCAACTTACAGGGGGGGATTTAGCAATCAGCCCCAGCATTTT.